This passage covers 29 T cell receptor beta chains from one sample sequenced in a study of shared clonotypes between healthy human individuals. Measured with immunoSEQ multiplex PCR; TCRdb has only the in-frame clones, and not every one. The sample lists around 1.5 million clones, 95% to 99% occurring once. Material for sequencing was naive CD4+ T cells sorted from blood. Subset defined: CD45RA+ positively selected. The receptor source for this set is a man aged 30 to 39 in good health.

The rearrangement joins TRBV6-5 to TRBJ2-7, with 8 bases matching TRBD1. The CDR3 length is 14 residues. V lost 6 bases and J lost 4; bases outside the gene matches: 8. In germline, CDR1 is MNHEY, CDR2 SVGAGI. The CDR3 nucleotides are TGTGCCAGCAGGCCGGGACAGGCCCCTTACGAGCAGTACTTC. It translates to CASRPGQAPYEQYF.

In DNA form, the CDR3 reads TGCGCCAGCAGCCACACCGGTACTAGCGGGAGAAGGGAGCAGTTCTTC. It translates to CASSHTGTSGRREQFF. The genes are TRBV4-1 and TRBJ2-1; TRBD2 agrees at 11 bases. Germline V lookup: CDR1 MGHRA, CDR2 YSYEKL. This CDR3 region has 16 residues. Trimming removed 3 bases from V and 10 bases from J; junction bases left unmatched: 11.

The chain joins TRBV7-2 to TRBJ2-7; D not resolved. Germline values: CDR1 SGHTA, CDR2 FQGNSA. CDR3 size: 12 residues. The ends were cut back, 4 bases at V and 6 bases at J, with 10 bases in the middle. The CDR3 DNA sequence: TGTGCCAGCAGCTGGCGTGACGTCGAGCAGTACTTC. This encodes CASSWRDVEQYF.

This rearrangement joins TRBV6-6 to TRBJ2-7, with D perhaps being TRBD1 or TRBD2 (5 bases each). The germline gives CDR1 MNHNY, CDR2 SVGAGI (reference sequence). The length of the CDR3 is 13 residues. With 8 bases removed from V and 3 bases from J, the gap between germline ends came to 14 bases. CDR3 in DNA: TGTGCCAGCGGCTCCCGGGGCCTCTACGAGCAGTACTTC. This sequence encodes CASGSRGLYEQYF.

The chain has TRBV28 and TRBJ2-3; the match to TRBD2 covers 15 bases. Germline trimming cut 4 bases from V and 1 base from J; bases unmatched to any gene: 9. In germline, CDR1 is MDHEN, CDR2 SYDVKM. The CDR3 consists of 19 residues. The CDR3 DNA is TGTGCCAGCAGTTCCTCGGGGACTAGCGGGAGGTGGGGCACAGATACGCAGTATTTT. This gives the protein CASSSSGTSGRWGTDTQYF.

The CDR3, as DNA: TGTGCCAGCGGGAAGGGCCCTAATCAGCCCCAGCATTTT. This translates into CASGKGPNQPQHF. V usage is TRBV7-2 and J usage is TRBJ1-5; D gene unclear. The CDR3 contains 13 residues. The germline V and J ends were trimmed by 8 bases and 4 bases, with 12 bases remaining between them. Germline CDR1 reads SGHTA; CDR2 reads FQGNSA.

The chain joins TRBV11-2 to TRBJ2-7; either TRBD1 or TRBD2 may fit D (5 bases each). CDR3 length: 16 residues. V was clipped by 3 bases and J by 7 bases, with 22 bases between them. CDR1 is SGHAT and CDR2 is FQNNGV in the germline V gene. CDR3 DNA: TGTGCCAGCAGCTTTAAAGCGACGGGGCTTTCACGGGAGCAGTACTTC. Amino acids: CASSFKATGLSREQYF.

The rearrangement links TRBV7-2 to TRBJ1-1, with D unclear. In germline, CDR1 is SGHTA, CDR2 FQGNSA. This CDR3 has 14 amino acids. Deletions cut 5 bases from V and 0 bases from J, with 10 bases between. Here the CDR3 reads CASSLFSMNTEAFF. DNA of the CDR3: TGTGCCAGCAGCCTCTTCTCCATGAACACTGAAGCTTTCTTT.

V usage is TRBV18 and J usage is TRBJ2-7; 10 positions match TRBD2. Germline V CDR1 and CDR2: KGHSH, LQKENI. There are 17 residues in the CDR3. Unmatched junction bases numbered 10, after V lost 4 bases and J lost 1 base. CDR3 nucleotide sequence: TGTGCCAGCTCACGGCTAGCGGGAGAGGCAGGATCCTACGAGCAGTACTTC. It encodes CASSRLAGEAGSYEQYF. Together with reference TRBV18 and TRBJ2-7, the CDR3 gives the full variable domain: NAGVMQNPRHLVRRRGQEARLRCSPMKGHSHVYWYRQLPEEGLKFMVYLQKENIIDESGMPKERFSAEFPKEGPSILRIQQVVRGDSAAYFCASSRLAGEAGSYEQYFGPGTRLTVT.

The genes are TRBV7-2 and TRBJ2-7; 7 nucleotides line up with TRBD2. This CDR3 has 15 amino acids. Germline CDR1 SGHTA, CDR2 FQGNSA. Trimming at V came to 5 bases and at J to 5 bases, leaving 12 bases not matched to a gene. CDR3 DNA sequence: TGTGCCAGCAGCCAATTCTCGGGGGGTGACCACGAGCAGTACTTC. The encoded protein is CASSQFSGGDHEQYF.

The rearrangement joins TRBV5-1 to TRBJ2-4; TRBD1 matches 9 bases. This CDR3 region has 14 residues. Germline CDR1 reads SGHRS; CDR2 reads YFSETQ. Trimming at V came to 4 bases and at J to 8 bases, leaving 7 bases not matched to a gene. DNA of the CDR3: TGCGCCAGCAGCGTGGGACAGGGCCAAGACATTCAGTACTTC. Translating gives CASSVGQGQDIQYF.

This chain joins TRBV2 and TRBJ2-1; the D gene is possibly TRBD2 (5 bases). The CDR3 has 13 residues. Germline V CDR1 and CDR2: SNHLY, FYNNEI. V gave up 4 bases and J gave up 3 bases, with 7 bases separating them. The CDR3 sequence is CASSGDYYNEQFF. The CDR3 DNA follows: TGTGCCAGCAGTGGCGACTACTACAATGAGCAGTTCTTC.

The V call is TRBV19, the J call TRBJ1-2; 8 bases agree with TRBD1. Trimming at V came to 7 bases and at J to 6 bases, leaving 13 bases not matched to a gene. The germline V gene has CDR1 LNHDA and CDR2 SQIVND (reference sequence). There are 15 residues in the CDR3. The CDR3 DNA reads as TGTGCCAGTATAAACCTCGACAGGGGAACTGATGGCTACACCTTC. It translates to CASINLDRGTDGYTF.

The chain couples TRBV7-9 to TRBJ2-5, with 7 bases fitting TRBD2. Trimming at V came to 7 bases and at J to 5 bases, leaving 7 bases not matched to a gene. Germline CDR1 and CDR2: SEHNR and FQNEAQ (reference sequence). CDR3 length equals 13 residues. The CDR3, as DNA: TGTGCCAGCATCTCCGGGGGGTTGGAGACCCAGTACTTC. Translated: CASISGGLETQYF.

The rearrangement uses TRBV9 and TRBJ1-3; possibly TRBD1 for D (5 bases). Germline CDR1 is SGDLS and CDR2 is YYNGEE. The V end lost 4 bases, the J end lost 2 bases, and 16 bases lay between the germline ends. The CDR3 consists of 16 residues. The CDR3 nucleotides are TGTGCCAGCAGCCCCCGCCGAGCAGGGACTGGAAACACCATATATTTT. This gives the protein CASSPRRAGTGNTIYF.

The V call is TRBV27, the J call TRBJ1-3; 7 bases align to TRBD1. Per germline, CDR1 MNHEY and CDR2 SMNVEV (reference sequence). The CDR3 loop spans 17 amino acids. V gave up 5 bases and J gave up 3 bases; unmatched junction bases: 13. The CDR3, as DNA: TGTGCCAGCAGTACACGCCCGACAGGGCTAGGTGGAAACACCATATATTTT. This translates into CASSTRPTGLGGNTIYF.

This clone appeared a single time. V usage is TRBV5-1 and J usage is TRBJ2-1, with 9 bases identical to TRBD1. This CDR3 is built from 16 residues. Germline trimming cut 1 base from V and 7 bases from J; bases unmatched to any gene: 9. Germline assignment: CDR1 SGHRS and CDR2 YFSETQ. CDR3 coding DNA: TGCGCCAGCAGCTTGACCACAGGGGGCTACGGTAATGAGCAGTTCTTC. It specifies CASSLTTGGYGNEQFF.

The chain recombines TRBV28 with TRBJ1-4; possible D gene TRBD1, 6 bases. V was trimmed by 6 bases and J by 10 bases, leaving 24 bases between them. The CDR3 contains 16 residues. CDR1 MDHEN and CDR2 SYDVKM come from the germline V gene. The CDR3 nucleotides are TGTGCCAGCAGAGATTCGGTGACAGGCATCGCAACAAAACTGTTTTTT. It translates to CASRDSVTGIATKLFF.

The chain carries TRBV6-1 and TRBJ2-2; D gene ambiguous. In germline, CDR1 is MNHNS, CDR2 SASEGT. Trimming shortened V by 2 bases and J by 5 bases, and 18 bases separated the two germline ends. The CDR3 sequence is 17 residues long. CDR3 protein: CASSEFGTVHGTGELFF. The CDR3 DNA sequence: TGTGCCAGCAGTGAATTTGGAACAGTCCACGGGACCGGGGAGCTGTTTTTT.

The CDR3 sequence: CASSGRNYGYTF. CDR3 coding DNA: TGTGCCAGCAGTGGACGAAACTATGGCTACACCTTC. The chain has TRBV6-5 and TRBJ1-2; D unclear. Trimming stripped 5 bases from V and 2 bases from J, with 6 bases between. CDR3 length equals 12 residues. The germline V gene encodes CDR1 MNHEY and CDR2 SVGAGI.

The genes are TRBV19 and TRBJ2-5, with 9 bases aligning to TRBD1. V trimming: 9 bases; J trimming: 1 base; junction bases outside the gene matches: 9. The CDR3 is 15 residues long. Looked up from germline, CDR1 is LNHDA and CDR2 is SQIVND (reference sequence). The CDR3 loop is CARTTGTGFQETQYF. CDR3 DNA: TGTGCCAGGACCACCGGGACAGGGTTCCAAGAGACCCAGTACTTC.

The genes are TRBV6-6 and TRBJ2-3; TRBD2 matches at 7 bases. The V and J ends lost 3 bases and 6 bases, in that order; junction bases with no gene match: 12. Looked up from germline, CDR1 is MNHNY and CDR2 is SVGAGI (reference sequence). The CDR3 sequence is 16 residues long. The DNA of the CDR3 is TGTGCCAGCAGTTATGACGTGCGCGGGAGTGGGGATACGCAGTATTTT. As protein: CASSYDVRGSGDTQYF.

This clone has only one observation. V is TRBV29-1 and J is TRBJ2-1; 11 nucleotides line up with TRBD1. The CDR3 contains 13 residues. Germline V gene data show CDR1 as SQVTM and CDR2 as ANQGSEA. The V gene end was trimmed by 7 bases and the J gene end by 9 bases; junction bases not matched to a gene: 8. The CDR3 coding sequence is TGCAGCGGCCGTGGACAGGGGGCCGGTGAGCAGTTCTTC. It codes for CSGRGQGAGEQFF.

The rearrangement uses TRBV18 and TRBJ2-3, with 7 bases matching TRBD2. The germline V gene encodes CDR1 KGHSH and CDR2 LQKENI. Germline trimming cut 2 bases from V and 4 bases from J; bases unmatched to any gene: 12. The CDR3 totals 17 residues. CDR3 bases: TGTGCCAGCTCACCAGTATCGGCGGGAGTACGGGCAGATACGCAGTATTTT. The encoded protein is CASSPVSAGVRADTQYF.

The gene calls are TRBV18 and TRBJ2-2, with D perhaps being TRBD1 or TRBD2 (5 bases each). Per germline, CDR1 KGHSH and CDR2 LQKENI. Trimming removed 10 bases from V and 0 bases from J, with 18 bases in between. This CDR3 is 16 amino acids long. CDR3 amino acids: CATLGRMYANTGELFF. The CDR3 DNA follows: TGTGCCACCCTGGGACGTATGTACGCGAACACCGGGGAGCTGTTTTTT.

The chain combines TRBV11-1 with TRBJ1-1, with 7 nucleotides matching TRBD1. Germline trimming cut 5 bases from V and 4 bases from J; bases unmatched to any gene: 10. The CDR3 is 15 residues long. Germline V gene lookup returns CDR1 SGHAT and CDR2 FQDESV (reference sequence). Here the CDR3 DNA reads TGTGCCAGCAGCCCACGAAGAGGGGGCGGCACTGAAGCTTTCTTT. Amino acid sequence: CASSPRRGGGTEAFF.

This chain uses TRBV28 with TRBJ2-7; TRBD2 matches 10 bases. Germline trimming cut 6 bases from V and 3 bases from J; bases unmatched to any gene: 8. This CDR3 region has 15 residues. Germline-derived CDR1 and CDR2 are MDHEN and SYDVKM. This chain's CDR3 is CASSHGGLASYEQYF. DNA of the CDR3: TGTGCCAGCAGCCACGGGGGACTAGCGAGCTACGAGCAGTACTTC.

The rearrangement joins TRBV19 to TRBJ2-4, with D unresolved. Between the trimmed V and J ends, which lost 5 bases and 0 bases, there was a span of 5 bases. Germline V lookup: CDR1 LNHDA, CDR2 SQIVND (reference sequence). The CDR3 runs 13 residues. For the CDR3, the DNA is TGTGCCAGTAGTTACCTAGCCAAAAACATTCAGTACTTC. Its protein is CASSYLAKNIQYF.

This chain joins TRBV6-6 and TRBJ2-7; tentatively, D is TRBD1 (6 bases). V dropped 0 bases and J dropped 2 bases, with 11 bases sitting between them. The CDR3 is made up of 15 amino acids. Germline V lookup: CDR1 MNHNY, CDR2 SVGAGI (reference sequence). The CDR3 bases are TGTGCCAGCAGTTACTCGTTAGGGACAACCTACGAGCAGTACTTC. Its translation: CASSYSLGTTYEQYF.